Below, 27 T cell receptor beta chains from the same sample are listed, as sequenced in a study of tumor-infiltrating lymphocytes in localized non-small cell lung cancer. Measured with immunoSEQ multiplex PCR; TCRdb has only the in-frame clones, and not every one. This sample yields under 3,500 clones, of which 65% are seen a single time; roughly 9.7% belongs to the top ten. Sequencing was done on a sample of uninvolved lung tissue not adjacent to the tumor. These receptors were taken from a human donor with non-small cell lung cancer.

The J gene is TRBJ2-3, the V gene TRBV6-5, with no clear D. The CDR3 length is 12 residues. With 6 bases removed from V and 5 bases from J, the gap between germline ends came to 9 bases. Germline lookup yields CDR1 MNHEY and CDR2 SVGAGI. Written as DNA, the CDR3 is TGTGCCAGCAGGGACCGAAAAGATACGCAGTATTTT. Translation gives CASRDRKDTQYF.

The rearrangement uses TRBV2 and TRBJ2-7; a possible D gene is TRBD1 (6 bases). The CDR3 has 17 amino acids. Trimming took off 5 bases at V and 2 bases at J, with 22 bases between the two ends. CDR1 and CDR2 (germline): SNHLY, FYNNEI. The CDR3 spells CASSIDTWTARAYEQYF. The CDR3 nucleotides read TGTGCCAGCAGTATCGATACCTGGACAGCGAGAGCCTACGAGCAGTACTTC.

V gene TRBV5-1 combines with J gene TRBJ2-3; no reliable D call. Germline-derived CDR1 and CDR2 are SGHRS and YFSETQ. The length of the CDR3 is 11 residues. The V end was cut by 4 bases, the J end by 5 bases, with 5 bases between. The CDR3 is CASSLEDTQYF. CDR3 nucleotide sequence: TGCGCCAGCAGCCTGGAAGATACGCAGTATTTT.

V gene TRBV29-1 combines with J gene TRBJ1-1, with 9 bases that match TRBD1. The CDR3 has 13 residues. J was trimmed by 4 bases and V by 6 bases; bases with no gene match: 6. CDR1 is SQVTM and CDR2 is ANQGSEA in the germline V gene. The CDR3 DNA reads TGCAGCGTGGGGACAGGGCTAGGCACTGAAGCTTTCTTT. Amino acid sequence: CSVGTGLGTEAFF.

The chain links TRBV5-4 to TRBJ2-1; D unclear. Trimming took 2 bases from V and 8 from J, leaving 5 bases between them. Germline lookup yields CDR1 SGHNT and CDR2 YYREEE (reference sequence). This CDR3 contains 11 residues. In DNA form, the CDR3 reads TGTGCCAGCAGCTTTTCCGATGAGCAGTTCTTC. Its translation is CASSFSDEQFF.

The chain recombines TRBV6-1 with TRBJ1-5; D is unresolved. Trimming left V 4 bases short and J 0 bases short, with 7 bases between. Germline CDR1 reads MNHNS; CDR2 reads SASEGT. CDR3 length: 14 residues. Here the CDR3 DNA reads TGTGCCAGCAGTGTAGGGAATAGCAATCAGCCCCAGCATTTT. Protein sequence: CASSVGNSNQPQHF.

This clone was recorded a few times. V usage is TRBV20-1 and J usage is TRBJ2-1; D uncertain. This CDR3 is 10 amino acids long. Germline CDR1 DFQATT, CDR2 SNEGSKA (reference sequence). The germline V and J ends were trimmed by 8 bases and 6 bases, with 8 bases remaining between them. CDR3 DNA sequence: TGCAGTCCTTACCGCAATGAGCAGTTCTTC. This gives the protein CSPYRNEQFF.

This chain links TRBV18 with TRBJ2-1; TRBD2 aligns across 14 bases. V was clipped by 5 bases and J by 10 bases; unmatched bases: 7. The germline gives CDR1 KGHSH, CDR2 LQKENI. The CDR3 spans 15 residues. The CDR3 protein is CASSEGLAGAGEQFF. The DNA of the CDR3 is TGTGCCAGCTCAGAGGGACTAGCGGGAGCGGGCGAGCAGTTCTTC. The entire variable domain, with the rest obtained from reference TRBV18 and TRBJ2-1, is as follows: NAGVMQNPRHLVRRRGQEARLRCSPMKGHSHVYWYRQLPEEGLKFMVYLQKENIIDESGMPKERFSAEFPKEGPSILRIQQVVRGDSAAYFCASSEGLAGAGEQFFGPGTRLTVL.

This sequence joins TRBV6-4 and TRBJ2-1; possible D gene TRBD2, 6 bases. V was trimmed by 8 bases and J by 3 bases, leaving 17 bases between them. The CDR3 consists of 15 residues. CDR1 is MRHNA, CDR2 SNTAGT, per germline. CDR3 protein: CASSEEGTDYNEQFF. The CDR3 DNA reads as TGTGCCAGCTCAGAGGAGGGGACTGACTACAATGAGCAGTTCTTC.

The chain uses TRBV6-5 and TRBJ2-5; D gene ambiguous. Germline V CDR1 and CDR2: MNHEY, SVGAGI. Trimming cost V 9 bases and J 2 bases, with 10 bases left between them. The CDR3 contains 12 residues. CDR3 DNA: TGTGCCAGTCGAGGAACTCAAGAGACCCAGTACTTC. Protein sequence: CASRGTQETQYF.

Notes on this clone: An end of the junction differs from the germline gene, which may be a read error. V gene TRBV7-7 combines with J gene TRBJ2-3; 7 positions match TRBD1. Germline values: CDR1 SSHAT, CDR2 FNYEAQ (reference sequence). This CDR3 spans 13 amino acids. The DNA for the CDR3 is TGTGCTAGCAGCTGGGGACAGACAGATACGCAGTATTTT. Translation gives CASSWGQTDTQYF. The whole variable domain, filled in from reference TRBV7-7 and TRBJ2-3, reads GAGVSQSPRYKVTKRGQDVTLRCDPISSHATLYWYQQALGQGPEFLTYFNYEAQPDKSGLPSDRFSAERPEGSISTLTIQRTEQRDSAMYRCASSWGQTDTQYFGPGTRLTVL.

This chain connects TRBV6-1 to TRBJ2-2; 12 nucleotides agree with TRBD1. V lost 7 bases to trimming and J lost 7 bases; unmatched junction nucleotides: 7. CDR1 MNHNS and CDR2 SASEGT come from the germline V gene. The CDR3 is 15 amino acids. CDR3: CASNAGTGGYGELFF. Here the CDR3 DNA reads TGTGCCAGCAATGCGGGGACAGGGGGCTACGGGGAGCTGTTTTTT.

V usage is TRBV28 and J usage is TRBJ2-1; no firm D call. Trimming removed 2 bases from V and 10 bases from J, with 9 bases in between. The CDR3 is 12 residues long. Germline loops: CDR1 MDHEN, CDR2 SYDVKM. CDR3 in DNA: TGTGCCAGCAGTTTAGCTCGAAGGGAGCAGTTCTTC. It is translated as CASSLARREQFF.

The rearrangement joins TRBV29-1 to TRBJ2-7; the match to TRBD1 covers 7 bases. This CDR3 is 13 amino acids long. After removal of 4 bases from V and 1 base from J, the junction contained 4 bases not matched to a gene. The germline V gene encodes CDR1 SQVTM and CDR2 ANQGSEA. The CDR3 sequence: CSVVWDSSYEQYF. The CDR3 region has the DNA TGCAGCGTTGTCTGGGACAGTTCCTACGAGCAGTACTTC.

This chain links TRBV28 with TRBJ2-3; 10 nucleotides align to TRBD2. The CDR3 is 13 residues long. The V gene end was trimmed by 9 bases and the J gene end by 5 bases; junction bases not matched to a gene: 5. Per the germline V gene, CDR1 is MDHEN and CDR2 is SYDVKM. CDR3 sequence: CASTASGRDTQYF. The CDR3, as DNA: TGTGCCAGTACGGCTAGCGGGAGAGATACGCAGTATTTT.

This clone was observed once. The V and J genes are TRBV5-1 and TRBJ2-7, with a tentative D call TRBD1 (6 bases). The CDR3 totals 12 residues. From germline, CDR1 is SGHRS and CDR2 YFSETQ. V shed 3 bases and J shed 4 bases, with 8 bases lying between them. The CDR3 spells CASSWDKYEQYF. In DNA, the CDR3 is TGCGCCAGCAGCTGGGACAAGTACGAGCAGTACTTC.

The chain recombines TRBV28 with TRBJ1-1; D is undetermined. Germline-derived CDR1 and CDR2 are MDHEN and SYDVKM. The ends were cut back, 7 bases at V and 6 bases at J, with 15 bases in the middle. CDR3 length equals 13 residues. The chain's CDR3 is CASTWESSAEAFF. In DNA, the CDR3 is TGTGCCAGCACTTGGGAAAGTAGCGCTGAAGCTTTCTTT.

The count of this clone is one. CDR3 region: CASSASMNYGYTF. As DNA, the CDR3 is TGTGCCAGCAGTGCCTCTATGAACTATGGCTACACCTTC. The chain recombines TRBV28 with TRBJ1-2; unclear D gene. CDR1 is MDHEN and CDR2 is SYDVKM in the germline V gene. The germline V and J ends were trimmed by 5 bases and 2 bases, with 9 bases remaining between them. This CDR3 has 13 residues.

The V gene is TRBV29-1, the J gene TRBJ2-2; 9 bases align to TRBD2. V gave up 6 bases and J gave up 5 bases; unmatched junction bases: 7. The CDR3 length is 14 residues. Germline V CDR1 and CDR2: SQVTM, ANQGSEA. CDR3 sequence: CSVQTGLATGELFF. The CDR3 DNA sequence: TGCAGCGTCCAAACCGGACTAGCGACCGGGGAGCTGTTTTTT.

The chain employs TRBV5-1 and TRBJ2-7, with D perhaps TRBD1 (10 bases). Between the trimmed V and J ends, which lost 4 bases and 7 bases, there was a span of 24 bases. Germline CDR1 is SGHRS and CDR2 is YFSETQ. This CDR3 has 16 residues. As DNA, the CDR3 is TGCGCCAGCAGCCCTGACAGGGGGCTAGCGGGGCAGGAGCAGTACTTC. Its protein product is CASSPDRGLAGQEQYF.

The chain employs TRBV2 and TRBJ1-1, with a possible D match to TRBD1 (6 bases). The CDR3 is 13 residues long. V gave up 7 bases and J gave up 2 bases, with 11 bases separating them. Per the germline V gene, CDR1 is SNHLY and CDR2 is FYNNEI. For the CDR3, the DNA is TGTGCCAGCATGGTCAGGGGTAACACTGAAGCTTTCTTT. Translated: CASMVRGNTEAFF.

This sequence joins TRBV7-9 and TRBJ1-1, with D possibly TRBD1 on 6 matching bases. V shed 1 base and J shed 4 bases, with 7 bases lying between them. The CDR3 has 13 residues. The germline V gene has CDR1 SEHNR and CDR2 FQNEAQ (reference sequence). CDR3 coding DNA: TGTGCCAGCAGCTTAGAGGGGGGCACTGAAGCTTTCTTT. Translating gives CASSLEGGTEAFF.

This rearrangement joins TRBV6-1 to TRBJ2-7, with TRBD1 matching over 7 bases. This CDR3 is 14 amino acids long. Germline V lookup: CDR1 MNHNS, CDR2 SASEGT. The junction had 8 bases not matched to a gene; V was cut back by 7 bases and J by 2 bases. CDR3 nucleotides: TGTGCCAGCACCAATCGACAGGGAACCTACGAGCAGTACTTC. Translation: CASTNRQGTYEQYF.

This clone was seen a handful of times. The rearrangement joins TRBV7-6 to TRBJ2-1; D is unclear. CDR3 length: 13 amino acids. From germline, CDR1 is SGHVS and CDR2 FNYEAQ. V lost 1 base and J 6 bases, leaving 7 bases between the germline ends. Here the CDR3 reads CASSLEDSNEQFF. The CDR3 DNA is TGTGCCAGCAGCTTAGAGGATAGCAATGAGCAGTTCTTC.

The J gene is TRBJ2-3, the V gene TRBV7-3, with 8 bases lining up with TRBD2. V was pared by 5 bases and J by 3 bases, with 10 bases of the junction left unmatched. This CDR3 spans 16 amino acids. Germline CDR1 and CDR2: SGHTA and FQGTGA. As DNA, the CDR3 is TGTGCCAGCAGCCCGCAAAGCGGGAGACCGACAGATACGCAGTATTTT. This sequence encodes CASSPQSGRPTDTQYF.

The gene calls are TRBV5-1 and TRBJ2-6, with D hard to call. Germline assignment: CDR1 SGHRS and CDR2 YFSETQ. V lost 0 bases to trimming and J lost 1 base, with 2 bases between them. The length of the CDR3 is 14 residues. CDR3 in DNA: TGCGCCAGCAGCTTGGGGTCTGGGGCCAACGTCCTGACTTTC. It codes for CASSLGSGANVLTF.

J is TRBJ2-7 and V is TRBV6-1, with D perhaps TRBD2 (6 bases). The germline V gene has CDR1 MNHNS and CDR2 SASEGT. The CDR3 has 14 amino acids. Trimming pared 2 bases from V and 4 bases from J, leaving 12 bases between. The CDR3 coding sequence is TGTGCCAGCAGTGAATCGGGAGAAGGATACGAGCAGTACTTC. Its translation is CASSESGEGYEQYF.